The rows below give T cell receptor beta chains drawn from one sample of a study of T-cell memory formation after mild COVID-19. TCRdb re-derived calls from the 5' RACE reads in MiXCR, one entry per CDR3 protein. The table lists fewer than 650,000 distinct CDR3 sequences, 15% to 20% of them singletons, with roughly 8% in the top ten. The sample comprised PBMCs or a T cell subset sorted from them (not recorded which). Receptor source: an adult woman who had mild COVID-19 (a few samples of this study predate the infection). Cell type and time point are not known. The CDR3 runs from the conserved cysteine through the conserved F or W. The D gene is left open where the match is weak. Clone size is given for some rows only: seen once, a few or many times, or a class if the clone is expanded.

V gene,D gene,J gene,clone size,CDR3 protein,CDR3 DNA
TRBV4-1,.,TRBJ2-1,few,CASSQDSGLGYNEQFF,TGCGCCAGCAGCCAAGATTCGGGGCTGGGTTACAATGAGCAGTTCTTC
TRBV15,TRBD1,TRBJ2-1,.,CATSSRTGPYNEQFF,TGTGCCACCAGCAGCAGGACAGGGCCCTACAATGAGCAGTTCTTC
TRBV6-5,TRBD1,TRBJ1-3,few,CASSLDRSSFNTIYF,TGTGCCAGCAGTTTGGACAGGTCGAGCTTCAACACCATATATTTT
TRBV6-2/TRBV6-3,TRBD2,TRBJ2-3,few,CASSCPSGRVTDTQYF,TGTGCCAGCAGTTGCCCTAGCGGGAGGGTGACAGATACGCAGTATTTT
TRBV5-6,.,TRBJ1-4,once,CASTWGQSWEKLFF,TGTGCCAGCACTTGGGGGCAAAGTTGGGAAAAACTGTTTTTT
TRBV14,.,TRBJ1-1,.,CASSQAPNTEAFF,TGTGCCAGCAGCCAAGCCCCAAACACTGAAGCTTTCTTT
TRBV12-3/TRBV12-4,TRBD1,TRBJ1-1,.,CASSLVRGQGDTEAFF,TGTGCCAGCAGTTTAGTGCGGGGACAGGGGGACACTGAAGCTTTCTTT
TRBV3-1,TRBD2,TRBJ2-5,many,CASSQTGGGETQYF,TGTGCCAGCAGCCAAACGGGGGGAGGGGAGACCCAGTACTTC
TRBV4-1,.,TRBJ2-1,few,CASSQEGEQFF,TGCGCCAGCAGCCAAGAAGGGGAGCAGTTCTTC
TRBV20-1,.,TRBJ2-5,many,CSAREPPAQYF,TGCAGTGCTAGAGAACCCCCTGCCCAGTACTTC
TRBV5-1,TRBD1,TRBJ1-5,many,CASSLQGVNQPQHF,TGCGCCAGCAGCTTACAGGGGGTCAATCAGCCCCAGCATTTT
TRBV29-1,.,TRBJ1-2,few,CSVEVGGYTF,TGCAGCGTTGAAGTGGGTGGCTACACCTTC
TRBV6-6,.,TRBJ2-7,.,CASSYSTRYEQYF,TGTGCCAGCAGTTATTCTACCCGCTACGAGCAGTACTTC
TRBV4-2,TRBD2,TRBJ2-1,many,CASSQEGSGAAYNEQFF,TGTGCCAGCAGCCAAGAAGGGAGCGGGGCCGCCTACAATGAGCAGTTCTTC
TRBV24-1,TRBD1,TRBJ1-5,few,CATSDSGGQSYQPQHF,TGTGCCACCAGTGATAGCGGGGGACAGAGTTATCAGCCCCAGCATTTT
TRBV9,TRBD1,TRBJ1-1,.,CASSVTDRGYMNTEAFF,TGTGCCAGCAGCGTAACCGACAGGGGGTACATGAACACTGAAGCTTTCTTT
TRBV7-9,.,TRBJ2-1,many,CASSSPEDGYNEQFF,TGTGCCAGCAGCTCTCCGGAGGATGGGTACAATGAGCAGTTCTTC
TRBV29-1,TRBD2,TRBJ2-5,.,CSVQDGLAVQETQYF,TGCAGCGTTCAGGACGGACTAGCGGTCCAAGAGACCCAGTACTTC